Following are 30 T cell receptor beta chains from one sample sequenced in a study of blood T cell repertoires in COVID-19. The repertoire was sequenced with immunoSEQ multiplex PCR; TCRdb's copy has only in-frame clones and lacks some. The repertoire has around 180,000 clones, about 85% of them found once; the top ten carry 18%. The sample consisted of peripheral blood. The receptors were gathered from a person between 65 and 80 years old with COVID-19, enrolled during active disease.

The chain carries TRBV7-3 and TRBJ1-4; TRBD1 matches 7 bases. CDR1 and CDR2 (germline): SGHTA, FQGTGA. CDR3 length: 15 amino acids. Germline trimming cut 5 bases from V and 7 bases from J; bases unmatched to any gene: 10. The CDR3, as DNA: TGTGCCAGCAGCCCAACAGGGGATGGGGGTGAAAAACTGTTTTTT. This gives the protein CASSPTGDGGEKLFF. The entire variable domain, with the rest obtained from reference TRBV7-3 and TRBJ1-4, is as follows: GAGVSQTPSNKVTEKGKYVELRCDPISGHTALYWYRQSLGQGPEFLIYFQGTGAADDSGLPNDRFFAVRPEGSVSTLKIQRTERGDSAVYLCASSPTGDGGEKLFFGSGTQLSVL.

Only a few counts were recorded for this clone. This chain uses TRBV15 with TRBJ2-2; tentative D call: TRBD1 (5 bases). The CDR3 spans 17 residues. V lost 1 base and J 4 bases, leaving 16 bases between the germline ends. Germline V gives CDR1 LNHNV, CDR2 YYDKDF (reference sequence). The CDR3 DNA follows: TGTGCCACCAGCAGAGTAGGGGTAAAGGGGCCCACCGGGGAGCTGTTTTTT. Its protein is CATSRVGVKGPTGELFF.

For the CDR3, the DNA is TGTGCCAGCAGTTCAAACGCCGGGACTAGCGGGAGTGGCGAGCAGTACTTC. Translating it yields CASSSNAGTSGSGEQYF. The V gene is TRBV28, the J gene TRBJ2-7, with 14 bases lining up with TRBD2. Germline assignment: CDR1 MDHEN and CDR2 SYDVKM. Trimming at V came to 4 bases and at J to 6 bases, leaving 11 bases not matched to a gene. The CDR3 contains 17 residues.

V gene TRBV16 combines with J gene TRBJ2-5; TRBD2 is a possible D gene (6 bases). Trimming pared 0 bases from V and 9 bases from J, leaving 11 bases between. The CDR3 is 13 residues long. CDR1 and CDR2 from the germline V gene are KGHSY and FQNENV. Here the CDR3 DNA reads TGTGCCAGCAGCCAATCGGTGGCGGGACCCCAGTACTTC. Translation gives CASSQSVAGPQYF. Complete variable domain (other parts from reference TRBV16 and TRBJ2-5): GEEVAQTPKHLVRGEGQKAKLYCAPIKGHSYVFWYQQVLKNEFKFLISFQNENVFDETGMPKERFSAKCLPNSPCSLEIQATKLEDSAVYFCASSQSVAGPQYFGPGTRLLVL.

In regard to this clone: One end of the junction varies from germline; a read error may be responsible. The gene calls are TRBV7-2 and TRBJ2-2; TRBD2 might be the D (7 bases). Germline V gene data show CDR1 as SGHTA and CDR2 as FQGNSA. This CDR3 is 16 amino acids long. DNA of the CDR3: TGTGCCAGCAGCAGGCGGGCGGGGGCGAACGCCGGGGAGCTGTTTTTT. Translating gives CASSRRAGANAGELFF.

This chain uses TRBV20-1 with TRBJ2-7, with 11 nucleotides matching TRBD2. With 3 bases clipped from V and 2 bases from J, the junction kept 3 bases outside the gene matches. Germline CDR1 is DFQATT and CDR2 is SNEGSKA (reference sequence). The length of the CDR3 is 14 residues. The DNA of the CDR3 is TGCAGTGCTAGTGGGACTAGCGGCCCCTACGAGCAGTACTTC. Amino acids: CSASGTSGPYEQYF.

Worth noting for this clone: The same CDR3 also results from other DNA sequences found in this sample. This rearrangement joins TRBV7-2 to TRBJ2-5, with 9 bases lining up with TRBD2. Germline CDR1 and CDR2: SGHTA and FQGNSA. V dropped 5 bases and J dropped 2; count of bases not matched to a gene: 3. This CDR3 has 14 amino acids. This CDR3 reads CASSLTSGQETQYF. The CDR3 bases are TGTGCCAGCAGCCTGACTAGCGGTCAAGAGACCCAGTACTTC. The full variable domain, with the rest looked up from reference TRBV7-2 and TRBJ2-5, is GAGVSQSPSNKVTEKGKDVELRCDPISGHTALYWYRQSLGQGLEFLIYFQGNSAPDKSGLPSDRFSAERTGGSVSTLTIQRTQQEDSAVYLCASSLTSGQETQYFGPGTRLLVL.

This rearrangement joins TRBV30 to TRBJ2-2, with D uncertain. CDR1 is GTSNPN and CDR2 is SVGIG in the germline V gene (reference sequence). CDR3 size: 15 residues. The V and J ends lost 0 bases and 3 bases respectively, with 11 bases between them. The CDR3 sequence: CAWSVPQVHTGELFF. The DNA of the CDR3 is TGTGCCTGGAGTGTACCGCAGGTCCACACCGGGGAGCTGTTTTTT.

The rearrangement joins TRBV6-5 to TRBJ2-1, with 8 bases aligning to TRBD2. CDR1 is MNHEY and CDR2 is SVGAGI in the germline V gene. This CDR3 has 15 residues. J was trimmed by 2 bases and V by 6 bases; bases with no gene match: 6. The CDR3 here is CASSRSGTTYNEQFF. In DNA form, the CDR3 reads TGTGCCAGCAGCCGTAGCGGGACTACCTACAATGAGCAGTTCTTC.

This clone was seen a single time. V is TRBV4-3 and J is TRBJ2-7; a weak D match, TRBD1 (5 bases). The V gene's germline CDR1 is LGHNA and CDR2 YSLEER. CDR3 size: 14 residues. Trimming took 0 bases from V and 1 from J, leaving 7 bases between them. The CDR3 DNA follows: TGCGCCAGCAGCCAAGACAGGGATTCCTACGAGCAGTACTTC. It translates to CASSQDRDSYEQYF.

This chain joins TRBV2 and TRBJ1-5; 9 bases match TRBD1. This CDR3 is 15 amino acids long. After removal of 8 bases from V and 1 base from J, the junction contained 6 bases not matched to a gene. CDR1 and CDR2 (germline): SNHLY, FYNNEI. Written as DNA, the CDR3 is TGTGCCAGCGGATGGGACAGGGCAAGCAATCAGCCCCAGCATTTT. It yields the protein CASGWDRASNQPQHF.

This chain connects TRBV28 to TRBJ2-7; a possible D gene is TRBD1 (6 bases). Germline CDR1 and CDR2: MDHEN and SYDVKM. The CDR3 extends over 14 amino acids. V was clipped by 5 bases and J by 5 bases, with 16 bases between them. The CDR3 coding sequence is TGTGCCAGCAGTCAACCGTCCAGGGGAAACGAGCAGTACTTC. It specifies CASSQPSRGNEQYF.

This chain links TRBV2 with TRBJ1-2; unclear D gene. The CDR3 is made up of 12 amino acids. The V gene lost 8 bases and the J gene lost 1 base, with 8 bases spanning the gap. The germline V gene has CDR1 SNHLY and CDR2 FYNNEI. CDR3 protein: CASAGVNYGYTF. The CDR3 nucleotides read TGTGCCAGCGCAGGTGTTAACTATGGCTACACCTTC.

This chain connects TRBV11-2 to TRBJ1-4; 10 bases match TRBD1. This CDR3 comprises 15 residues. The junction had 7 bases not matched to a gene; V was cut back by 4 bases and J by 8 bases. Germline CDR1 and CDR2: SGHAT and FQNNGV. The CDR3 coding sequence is TGTGCCAGCAGCTCGGAGGACAGGGGGACGGAAAAACTGTTTTTT. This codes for CASSSEDRGTEKLFF.

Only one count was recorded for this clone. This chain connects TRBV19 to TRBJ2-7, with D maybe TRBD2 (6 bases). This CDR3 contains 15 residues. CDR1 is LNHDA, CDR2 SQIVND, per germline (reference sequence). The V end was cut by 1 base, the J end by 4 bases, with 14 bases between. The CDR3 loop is CASSIAEGAGYEQYF. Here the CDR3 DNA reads TGTGCCAGTAGTATAGCGGAGGGCGCGGGATACGAGCAGTACTTC.

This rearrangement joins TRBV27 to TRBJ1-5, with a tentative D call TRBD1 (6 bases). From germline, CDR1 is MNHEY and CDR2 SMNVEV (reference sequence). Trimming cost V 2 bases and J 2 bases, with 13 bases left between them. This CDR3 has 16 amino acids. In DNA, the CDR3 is TGTGCCAGCAGTTTAGGATGGGGGGGCCGCAATCAGCCCCAGCATTTT. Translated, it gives CASSLGWGGRNQPQHF.

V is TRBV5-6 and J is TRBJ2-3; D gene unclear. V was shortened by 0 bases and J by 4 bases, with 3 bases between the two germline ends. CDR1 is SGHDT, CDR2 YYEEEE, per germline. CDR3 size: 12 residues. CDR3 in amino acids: CASSLEPDTQYF. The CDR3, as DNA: TGTGCCAGCAGCTTGGAGCCAGATACGCAGTATTTT.

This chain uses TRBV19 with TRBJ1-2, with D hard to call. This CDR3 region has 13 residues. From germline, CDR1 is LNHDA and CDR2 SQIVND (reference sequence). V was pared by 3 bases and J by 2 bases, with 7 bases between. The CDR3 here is CASSMRGNYGYTF. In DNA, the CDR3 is TGTGCCAGTAGTATGCGGGGAAACTATGGCTACACCTTC.

CDR3 bases: TGTGCCAGCAGTTACTACGCGCGGGGCGGTTCACCCCTCCACTTT. Translation gives CASSYYARGGSPLHF. The chain uses TRBV6-5 and TRBJ1-6, with D perhaps TRBD1 (5 bases). V lost 1 base, J lost 9 bases, and 13 bases lay in between. Germline CDR1 reads MNHEY; CDR2 reads SVGAGI. The CDR3 extends over 15 amino acids.

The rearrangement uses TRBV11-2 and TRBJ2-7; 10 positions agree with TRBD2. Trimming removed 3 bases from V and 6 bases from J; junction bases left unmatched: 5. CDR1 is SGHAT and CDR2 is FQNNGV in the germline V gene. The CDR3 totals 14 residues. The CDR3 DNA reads TGTGCCAGCAGCTTGAGCGGGGGGGCCGGCGAGCAGTACTTC. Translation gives CASSLSGGAGEQYF.

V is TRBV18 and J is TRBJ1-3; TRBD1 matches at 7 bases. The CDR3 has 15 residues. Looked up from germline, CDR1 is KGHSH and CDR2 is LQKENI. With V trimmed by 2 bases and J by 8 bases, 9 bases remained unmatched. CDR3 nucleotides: TGTGCCAGCTCACCAAAAACAGGGGACGGAGACACCATATATTTT. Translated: CASSPKTGDGDTIYF. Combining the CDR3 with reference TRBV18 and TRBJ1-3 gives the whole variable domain NAGVMQNPRHLVRRRGQEARLRCSPMKGHSHVYWYRQLPEEGLKFMVYLQKENIIDESGMPKERFSAEFPKEGPSILRIQQVVRGDSAAYFCASSPKTGDGDTIYFGEGSWLTVV.

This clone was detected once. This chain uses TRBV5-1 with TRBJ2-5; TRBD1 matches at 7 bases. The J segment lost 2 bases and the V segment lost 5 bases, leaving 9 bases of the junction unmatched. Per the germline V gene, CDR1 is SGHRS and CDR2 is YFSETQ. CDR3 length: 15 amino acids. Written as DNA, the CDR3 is TGCGCCAGCAGGTTTGAAGGGGGCGGACAAGAGACCCAGTACTTC. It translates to CASRFEGGGQETQYF.

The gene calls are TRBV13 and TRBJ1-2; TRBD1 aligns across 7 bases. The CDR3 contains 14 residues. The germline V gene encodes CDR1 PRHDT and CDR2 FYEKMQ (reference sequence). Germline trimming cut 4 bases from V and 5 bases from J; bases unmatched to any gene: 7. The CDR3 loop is CASSSPGQFYGYTF. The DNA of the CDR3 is TGTGCCAGCAGCTCCCCGGGACAGTTTTATGGCTACACCTTC. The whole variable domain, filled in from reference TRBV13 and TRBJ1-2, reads AAGVIQSPRHLIKEKRETATLKCYPIPRHDTVYWYQQGPGQDPQFLISFYEKMQSDKGSIPDRFSAQQFSDYHSELNMSSLELGDSALYFCASSSPGQFYGYTFGSGTRLTVV.

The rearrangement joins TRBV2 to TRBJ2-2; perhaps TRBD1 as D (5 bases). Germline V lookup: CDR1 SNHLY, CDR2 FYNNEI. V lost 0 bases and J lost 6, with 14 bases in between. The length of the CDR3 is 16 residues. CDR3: CASSEATHVRAGELFF. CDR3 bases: TGTGCCAGCAGTGAAGCGACTCATGTCAGGGCCGGGGAGCTGTTTTTT.

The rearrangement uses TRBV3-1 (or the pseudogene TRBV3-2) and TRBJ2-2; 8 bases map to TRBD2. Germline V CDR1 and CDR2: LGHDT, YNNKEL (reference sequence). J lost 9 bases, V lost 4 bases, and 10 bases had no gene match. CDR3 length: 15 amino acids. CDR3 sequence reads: CASSRSGGTGRELFF. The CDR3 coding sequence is TGTGCCAGCAGCCGGAGCGGGGGCACCGGAAGGGAGCTGTTTTTT.

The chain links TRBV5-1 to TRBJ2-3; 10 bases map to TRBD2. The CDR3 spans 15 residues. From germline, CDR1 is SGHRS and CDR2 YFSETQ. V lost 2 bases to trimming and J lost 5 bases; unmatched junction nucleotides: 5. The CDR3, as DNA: TGCGCCAGCAGCTTTAGCGGGGGGTCCCAAGATACGCAGTATTTT. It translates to CASSFSGGSQDTQYF.

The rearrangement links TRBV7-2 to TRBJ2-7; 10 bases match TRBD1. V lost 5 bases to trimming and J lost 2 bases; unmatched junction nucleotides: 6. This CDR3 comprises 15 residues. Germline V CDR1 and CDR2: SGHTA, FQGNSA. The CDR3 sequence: CASSAGTGVAYEQYF. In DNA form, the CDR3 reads TGTGCCAGCAGCGCCGGGACAGGGGTGGCCTACGAGCAGTACTTC.

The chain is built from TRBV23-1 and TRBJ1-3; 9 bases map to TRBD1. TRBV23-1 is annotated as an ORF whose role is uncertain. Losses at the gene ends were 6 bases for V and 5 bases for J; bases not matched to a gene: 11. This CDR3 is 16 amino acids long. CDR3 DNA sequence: TGCGCCAGCAGAAAACCCTCCGGGACAGGGAGAAACACCATATATTTT. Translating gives CASRKPSGTGRNTIYF.

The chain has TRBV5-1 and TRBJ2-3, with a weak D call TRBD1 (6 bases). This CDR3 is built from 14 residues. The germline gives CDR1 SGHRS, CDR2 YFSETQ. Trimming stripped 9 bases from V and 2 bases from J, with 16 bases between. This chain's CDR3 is CATSDRPNTDTQYF. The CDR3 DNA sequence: TGCGCCACCTCGGACAGACCGAACACAGATACGCAGTATTTT.

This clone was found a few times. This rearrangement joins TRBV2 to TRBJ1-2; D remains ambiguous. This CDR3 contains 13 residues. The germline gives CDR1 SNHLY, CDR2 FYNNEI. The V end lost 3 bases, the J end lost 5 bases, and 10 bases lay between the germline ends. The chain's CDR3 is CASSEAGFYGYTF. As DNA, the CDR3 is TGTGCCAGCAGTGAGGCAGGATTTTATGGCTACACCTTC. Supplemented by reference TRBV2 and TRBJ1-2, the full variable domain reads EPEVTQTPSHQVTQMGQEVILRCVPISNHLYFYWYRQILGQKVEFLVSFYNNEISEKSEIFDDQFSVERPDGSNFTLKIRSTKLEDSAMYFCASSEAGFYGYTFGSGTRLTVV.